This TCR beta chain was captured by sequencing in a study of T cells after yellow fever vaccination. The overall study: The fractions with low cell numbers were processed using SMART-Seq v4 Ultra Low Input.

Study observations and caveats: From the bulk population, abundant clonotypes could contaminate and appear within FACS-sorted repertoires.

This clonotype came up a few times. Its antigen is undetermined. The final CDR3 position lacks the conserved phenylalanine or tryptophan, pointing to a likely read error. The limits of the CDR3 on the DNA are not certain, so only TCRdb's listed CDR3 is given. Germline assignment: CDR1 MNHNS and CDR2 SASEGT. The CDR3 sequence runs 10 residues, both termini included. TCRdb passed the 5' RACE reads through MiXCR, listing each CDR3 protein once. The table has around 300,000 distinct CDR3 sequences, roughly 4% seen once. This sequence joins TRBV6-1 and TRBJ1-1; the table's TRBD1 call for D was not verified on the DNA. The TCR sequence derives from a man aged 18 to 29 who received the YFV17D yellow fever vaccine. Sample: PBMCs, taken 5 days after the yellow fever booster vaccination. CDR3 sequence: CASSEVAPRL.